The 31 T cell receptor beta chains in this list originate from one sample, sequenced in a study of Graves' ophthalmopathy and Graves' hyperthyroidism. As the template, RNA transcripts were used to amplify TCR beta CDR3 regions. HTBI primers primed a first-round RT-PCR, and a second-round multiplex PCR followed. Via MiXCR, TCRdb re-called the multiplex PCR reads, giving one row per CDR3 protein. The sample shows 900,000 to 1,200,000 distinct CDR3 sequences, less than 45% of them seen only once. Sequencing used peripheral blood or thyroid tissue (not recorded which). The receptors shown here come from an adult man with Graves' hyperthyroidism.

The chain combines TRBV11-1 with TRBJ1-5, with D maybe TRBD1 (6 bases). The CDR3 is 14 residues long. Germline assignment: CDR1 SGHAT and CDR2 FQDESV (reference sequence). Trimming shortened V by 3 bases and J by 6 bases, and 12 bases separated the two germline ends. The CDR3 DNA is TGTGCCAGCAGCTTGGGACATGTGCGTCAGCCCCAGCATTTT. Its translation is CASSLGHVRQPQHF. The full variable domain, its missing parts supplied by reference TRBV11-1 and TRBJ1-5, is EAEVAQSPRYKITEKSQAVAFWCDPISGHATLYWYRQILGQGPELLVQFQDESVVDDSQLPKDRFSAERLKGVDSTLKIQPAELGDSAMYLCASSLGHVRQPQHFGDGTRLSIL.

CDR3 residues: CSVDSGGGYEQYF. The CDR3 region has the DNA TGCAGCGTGGATAGCGGGGGGGGATACGAGCAGTACTTC. This chain connects TRBV29-1 to TRBJ2-7; 11 bases agree with TRBD2. CDR3 length: 13 amino acids. V lost 6 bases to trimming and J lost 4 bases; unmatched junction nucleotides: 5. Germline V gene sequence: CDR1 SQVTM, CDR2 ANQGSEA.

A few counts support this clonotype. The gene calls are TRBV7-2 and TRBJ2-5; D gene uncertain. Germline V gene sequence: CDR1 SGHTA, CDR2 FQGNSA. V was trimmed by 3 bases and J by 5 bases, leaving 25 bases between them. The CDR3 covers 18 residues. This chain's CDR3 is CASSLEWSVSRARETQYF. Written as DNA, the CDR3 is TGTGCCAGCAGCTTGGAGTGGTCGGTGAGCCGGGCACGGGAGACCCAGTACTTC.

The chain is built from TRBV29-1 and TRBJ2-5; no definite D call. This CDR3 has 15 amino acids. Per germline, CDR1 SQVTM and CDR2 ANQGSEA. The CDR3 DNA follows: TGCAGTGCTAGTGACGCGACACGGGCCTCTTACCCCCAGTACTTC. Protein product: CSASDATRASYPQYF. The entire variable domain, with the rest obtained from reference TRBV29-1 and TRBJ2-5, is as follows: SAVISQKPSRDICQRGTSLTIQCQVDSQVTMMFWYRQQPGQSLTLIATANQGSEATYESGFVIDKFPISRPNLTFSTLTVSNMSPEDSSIYLCSASDATRASYPQYFGPGTRLLVL.

The J gene is TRBJ1-2, the V gene TRBV29-1; D is undetermined. With 6 bases removed from V and 8 bases from J, the gap between germline ends came to 13 bases. This CDR3 contains 11 residues. Germline-derived CDR1 and CDR2 are SQVTM and ANQGSEA. The CDR3 region is CSVAGDGGYTF. The DNA of the CDR3 is TGCAGCGTAGCCGGGGATGGAGGCTACACCTTC.

This clonotype was observed a single time. The chain is built from TRBV20-1 and TRBJ2-7; perhaps TRBD2 as D (7 bases). This CDR3 spans 11 amino acids. Germline CDR1 is DFQATT and CDR2 is SNEGSKA (reference sequence). V lost 5 bases and J lost 5, with 10 bases in between. CDR3 coding DNA: TGCAGTGCTGGGGGGGGCCACGAGCAGTACTTC. This sequence encodes CSAGGGHEQYF.

This clonotype was recorded only once. The gene calls are TRBV12-3 or TRBV12-4 and TRBJ2-7; D may correspond to TRBD1 or TRBD2 (5 bases each). Trimming left V 11 bases short and J 3 bases short, with 23 bases between. The length of the CDR3 is 15 residues. The CDR3 is CAGNKGRPVFYEQYF. For the CDR3, the DNA is TGTGCCGGCAACAAGGGACGGCCGGTGTTCTACGAGCAGTACTTC.

Notes on this clonotype: This may come from a read error, since a much larger clone is one base off. The chain is built from TRBV9 and TRBJ2-2; D not certain. The ends were cut back, 0 bases at V and 1 base at J, with 4 bases in the middle. Germline loops: CDR1 SGDLS, CDR2 YYNGEE. This CDR3 contains 14 residues. The CDR3 sequence: CASSVDLNTGELFF. The CDR3 DNA reads as TGTGCCAGCAGCGTAGATCTGAACACCGGGGAGCTGTTTTTT.

This chain uses TRBV9 with TRBJ2-2, with unresolved D. V lost 0 bases and J 5 bases, leaving 11 bases between the germline ends. CDR1 is SGDLS, CDR2 YYNGEE, per germline. CDR3 size: 15 residues. In DNA form, the CDR3 reads TGTGCCAGCAGCGTAGAGGTGGTTTTGACCGGGGAGCTGTTTTTT. Protein sequence: CASSVEVVLTGELFF.

V and J are TRBV10-3 and TRBJ2-3, with 8 bases fitting TRBD2. CDR1 and CDR2 (germline): ENHRY, SYGVKD. The CDR3 contains 16 residues. Trimming took 5 bases from V and 4 from J; bases not matched to a gene: 11. The CDR3 loop reads CAISTIAGKISDTQYF. The CDR3 coding sequence is TGTGCCATCAGTACCATAGCGGGGAAGATCTCAGATACGCAGTATTTT.

This clonotype was picked up many times. J is TRBJ1-5 and V is TRBV24-1; D remains unclear. Germline V CDR1 and CDR2: KGHDR, SFDVKD. The CDR3 is 14 residues long. V was pared by 6 bases and J by 7 bases, with 15 bases between. CDR3 region: CATSQAKALQPQHF. CDR3 sequence (DNA): TGTGCCACCAGTCAGGCAAAGGCATTGCAGCCCCAGCATTTT.

Notes on this clonotype: At one end, the junction sequence differs from germline, possibly due to a read error. V and J are TRBV7-6 and TRBJ1-3, with 8 bases aligning to TRBD1. Germline V gene sequence: CDR1 SGHVS, CDR2 FNYEAQ. This CDR3 comprises 18 residues. CDR3 residues: CAGSLFSGTGYAGNTIYF. The CDR3 region has the DNA TGTGCCGGCAGCTTATTTTCCGGGACAGGCTATGCTGGAAACACCATATATTTT. The variable domain in full, with the rest retrieved from reference TRBV7-6 and TRBJ1-3, is GAGVSQSPRYKVTKRGQDVALRCDPISGHVSLYWYRQALGQGPEFLTYFNYEAQQDKSGLPNDRFSAERPEGSISTLTIQRTEQRDSAMYRCAGSLFSGTGYAGNTIYFGEGSWLTVV.

This clonotype showed up many times. The genes are TRBV25-1 and TRBJ1-6; D unclear. The V and J ends lost 4 bases and 3 bases respectively, with 4 bases between them. The CDR3 loop spans 13 amino acids. Germline assignment: CDR1 MGHDK and CDR2 SYGVNS. In nucleotides, the CDR3 is TGTGCCAGCAGTGCCCGCTATAATTCACCCCTCCACTTT. This encodes CASSARYNSPLHF. Full variable domain (rest looked up from reference TRBV25-1 and TRBJ1-6): EADIYQTPRYLVIGTGKKITLECSQTMGHDKMYWYQQDPGMELHLIHYSYGVNSTEKGDLSSESTVSRIRTEHFPLTLESARPSHTSQYLCASSARYNSPLHFGNGTRLTVT.

This clonotype was seen a handful of times. The chain has TRBV20-1 and TRBJ2-7, with D uncertain. CDR3 length: 18 residues. The V and J ends lost 3 bases and 4 bases respectively, with 28 bases between them. In germline, CDR1 is DFQATT, CDR2 SNEGSKA (reference sequence). The CDR3 region has the DNA TGCAGTGCTAGGCTTCGTGACGGCAACTTACATAACCCTTACGAGCAGTACTTC. The encoded protein is CSARLRDGNLHNPYEQYF.

This clonotype was recorded a few times. The chain combines TRBV12-3 or TRBV12-4 with TRBJ2-7; the D call may be TRBD1 or TRBD2 (6 bases each). V was cut by 4 bases and J by 4 bases, with 17 bases left in between. This CDR3 contains 15 residues. The CDR3, as DNA: TGTGCCAGCAGTTCTCGCTCGAGGGGGGAGTACGAGCAGTACTTC. It yields the protein CASSSRSRGEYEQYF.

This clonotype was observed a few times. The chain has TRBV6-1 and TRBJ1-4, with D hard to call. This CDR3 comprises 15 residues. CDR1 and CDR2 from the germline V gene are MNHNS and SASEGT. Trimming removed 2 bases from V and 12 bases from J, with 19 bases in between. CDR3 protein: CASSELYKPSVQLFF. The CDR3 DNA is TGTGCCAGCAGTGAATTATATAAACCATCGGTTCAACTGTTTTTT.

The gene calls are TRBV15 and TRBJ2-7; D is uncertain. The J call may be faulty, since TRBJ2-1 better matches the DNA end. Germline assignment: CDR1 LNHNV and CDR2 YYDKDF (reference sequence). The CDR3 spans 15 residues. The chain's CDR3 is CATSRERYGHNEQFF. The CDR3 coding sequence is TGTGCCACCAGCAGAGAGCGATACGGGCACAATGAGCAGTTCTTC.

This clonotype was found many times. The gene calls are TRBV25-1 and TRBJ2-7; no definite D call. The germline gives CDR1 MGHDK, CDR2 SYGVNS. Trimming removed 2 bases from V and 3 bases from J, with 8 bases in between. The CDR3 extends over 13 amino acids. CDR3 nucleotide sequence: TGTGCCAGCAGTGAAGGGCCGAGCTACGAGCAGTACTTC. The encoded protein is CASSEGPSYEQYF.

This clonotype was counted a few times. A read error may account for a junction end that differs from germline. The genes are TRBV9 and TRBJ1-4; 9 nucleotides agree with TRBD1. There are 16 residues in the CDR3. The germline CDR1 and CDR2 sequences are SGDLS and YYNGEE. The CDR3 region is CASSAGIQGAGEKLLF. The CDR3 coding sequence is TGTGCCAGCAGCGCCGGGATACAGGGGGCCGGTGAAAAACTGCTTTTT.

The chain couples TRBV29-1 to TRBJ1-3; a weak D match, TRBD1 (6 bases). The CDR3 is 15 amino acids. Trimming took 0 bases from V and 10 from J, leaving 19 bases between them. Germline CDR1 reads SQVTM; CDR2 reads ANQGSEA. CDR3 sequence reads: CSVEEGQGWGETIYF. CDR3 nucleotide sequence: TGCAGCGTTGAAGAGGGGCAGGGGTGGGGAGAGACCATATATTTT.

This sequence joins TRBV7-9 and TRBJ1-6; tentative D call: TRBD1 (6 bases). The ends were cut back, 5 bases at V and 9 bases at J, with 17 bases in the middle. The length of the CDR3 is 15 residues. CDR1 and CDR2 from the germline V gene are SEHNR and FQNEAQ (reference sequence). The CDR3 here is CASSARGLGPSPLHF. In DNA, the CDR3 is TGTGCCAGCAGCGCCAGGGGTTTAGGCCCTTCACCCCTCCACTTT.

The chain recombines TRBV4-3 with TRBJ2-7; D is uncertain. V gave up 5 bases and J gave up 7 bases, with 9 bases separating them. CDR1 is LGHNA and CDR2 is YSLEER in the germline V gene. CDR3 length equals 11 residues. The CDR3 reads CASSGRLEQYF. In DNA, the CDR3 is TGCGCCAGCAGCGGCCGCTTGGAGCAGTACTTC.

CDR3 in amino acids: CASSPVTGTSYEQYF. CDR3 DNA: TGTGCCAGCTCACCAGTGACAGGGACCTCCTACGAGCAGTACTTC. The chain carries TRBV18 and TRBJ2-7, with TRBD1 matching 7 bases. The CDR3 totals 15 residues. Germline loops: CDR1 KGHSH, CDR2 LQKENI. Trimming cost V 2 bases and J 0 bases; bases outside gene matches: 4.

The rearrangement joins TRBV10-3 to TRBJ2-7; 9 bases agree with TRBD2. The CDR3 extends over 15 amino acids. CDR1 and CDR2 from the germline V gene are ENHRY and SYGVKD. Losses at the gene ends were 10 bases for V and 5 bases for J; bases not matched to a gene: 15. The DNA of the CDR3 is TGTGCCAGCACCAGGTCCATAGCGGGAGACAACGAGCAGTACTTC. This codes for CASTRSIAGDNEQYF.

This clonotype was seen once. The rearrangement uses TRBV6-5 and TRBJ2-7; TRBD1 agrees at 8 bases. The junction had 8 bases not matched to a gene; V was cut back by 0 bases and J by 7 bases. Germline-derived CDR1 and CDR2 are MNHEY and SVGAGI. This CDR3 contains 15 residues. CDR3 loop: CASSYSTQGAQEQYF. DNA of the CDR3: TGTGCCAGCAGTTACTCGACGCAGGGGGCGCAGGAGCAGTACTTC.

The rearrangement uses TRBV7-9 and TRBJ2-7; TRBD2 is a possible D gene (5 bases). The CDR3 has 14 residues. Germline CDR1 SEHNR, CDR2 FQNEAQ (reference sequence). V was shortened by 1 base and J by 7 bases, with 14 bases between the two germline ends. The CDR3 spells CASSLGANSGEQYF. CDR3 sequence (DNA): TGTGCCAGCAGCTTAGGTGCTAACTCGGGGGAGCAGTACTTC.

Concerning this clonotype: A read error may explain this, as a much larger clone is one base away. The rearrangement uses TRBV6-6 and TRBJ2-7; 9 bases are a match to TRBD2. From germline, CDR1 is MNHNY and CDR2 SVGAGI (reference sequence). The CDR3 length is 14 residues. CDR3 coding DNA: TGTGCCATCAGTCCGCGGGAGGGCGGGTACGAGCAGTACTTC. Translation: CAISPREGGYEQYF.

A few counts support this clonotype. The junction and the germline gene differ at one end; a read error may be behind it. The V and J genes are TRBV10-3 and TRBJ1-5, with TRBD1 as a possible D gene (6 bases). This CDR3 is 16 amino acids long. Germline CDR1 and CDR2: ENHRY and SYGVKD. The CDR3 spells CASSSDRSYSNQPQHF. DNA for the CDR3: TGTGCCAGCAGTAGCGACAGGAGCTATAGCAATCAGCCCCAGCATTTT.

CDR3 sequence (DNA): TGTGCCAGCAGCACAAACAGGGGGCGAGAAAAACTGTTTTTT. It encodes CASSTNRGREKLFF. This rearrangement joins TRBV9 to TRBJ1-4; TRBD1 matches at 9 bases. The CDR3 runs 14 residues. Germline CDR1 is SGDLS and CDR2 is YYNGEE. V lost 4 bases to trimming and J lost 8 bases; unmatched junction nucleotides: 6.

The J gene is TRBJ1-2, the V gene TRBV6-5; D call uncertain. The CDR3 covers 16 residues. Germline V gene data show CDR1 as MNHEY and CDR2 as SVGAGI. V lost 0 bases and J 4 bases, leaving 15 bases between the germline ends. The CDR3 nucleotides are TGTGCCAGCAGTTACTCTCTCAGTTTACCATTCTATGGCTACACCTTC. Translation gives CASSYSLSLPFYGYTF.

This clonotype was seen ten or more times. CDR3 DNA sequence: TGTGCCAGCAGTGGAACAGGTGGTAGCAATCAGCCCCAGCATTTT. It yields the protein CASSGTGGSNQPQHF. The gene calls are TRBV2 and TRBJ1-5, with D tentatively TRBD1 (5 bases). V gave up 4 bases and J gave up 0 bases, with 10 bases separating them. CDR1 is SNHLY, CDR2 FYNNEI, per germline. This CDR3 comprises 15 residues.